This is a list of T cell receptor beta chains from one sample in a study of graft-versus-host responses after intestinal transplantation. Their target antigens are unknown. The table came from immunoSEQ multiplex PCR; TCRdb's copy has only in-frame clones and leaves some out. The table has about 120,000 clones, approximately 96% seen once. The specimen was unstimulated CD8+ T cells sorted from spleen or lymph node cells, collected before intestinal transplant. All receptors come from a human donor who received an intestinal transplant. Both conserved end residues are part of each CDR3. D genes are given only for firm matches. Size is stated for part of the rows, as once, few or many counts, or as a class when the clone is expanded.

j_gene,d_gene,abundance,v_gene,CDR3aa,CDR3nt
TRBJ2-1,NA,NA,TRBV7-3,CASSPGDYNEQFF,TGTGCCAGCAGCCCTGGGGACTACAATGAGCAGTTCTTC
TRBJ1-6,TRBD1,NA,TRBV27,CASSLYDRVNSPLHF,TGTGCCAGCAGTTTATATGACAGGGTTAATTCACCCCTCCACTTT
TRBJ2-3,NA,NA,TRBV7-3,CASSRTGGTDTQYF,TGTGCCAGCAGTCGAACGGGGGGCACAGATACGCAGTATTTT
TRBJ2-7,NA,NA,TRBV6-6,CASSYHYEQYF,TGTGCCAGCAGTTACCACTACGAGCAGTACTTC
TRBJ2-5,NA,NA,TRBV28,CASSFTQETQYF,TGTGCCAGCAGTTTTACACAAGAGACCCAGTACTTC
TRBJ1-2,NA,NA,TRBV27,CASSGGARYYGYTF,TGTGCCAGCAGTGGGGGGGCGCGTTACTATGGCTACACCTTC
TRBJ1-1,NA,NA,TRBV5-5,CASSLDRAGTEAFF,TGTGCCAGCAGCTTGGACAGGGCAGGGACTGAAGCTTTCTTT
TRBJ1-1,NA,NA,TRBV7-2,CASSLGGETEAFF,TGTGCCAGCAGCTTAGGGGGGGAAACTGAAGCTTTCTTT
TRBJ2-7,NA,few,TRBV19,CASTPSQGPFYEQYF,TGTGCCAGTACCCCCTCCCAGGGACCATTCTACGAGCAGTACTTC
TRBJ2-6,NA,NA,TRBV14,CASSQDLWRDKNSGANVLTF,TGTGCCAGCAGCCAAGATCTTTGGCGGGACAAGAACTCTGGGGCCAACGTCCTGACTTTC
TRBJ1-4,NA,NA,TRBV4-1,CASSQVRTNEKLFF,TGCGCCAGCAGCCAAGTTAGAACTAATGAAAAACTGTTTTTT
TRBJ1-2,NA,NA,TRBV5-1,CASSLEQGSYGYTF,TGCGCCAGCAGCTTGGAGCAGGGAAGCTATGGCTACACCTTC
TRBJ1-6,TRBD1,NA,TRBV6-1,CASTYGTGYSPLHF,TGTGCCAGCACCTACGGGACAGGGTACTCACCCCTCCACTTT
TRBJ1-1,TRBD1,NA,TRBV28,CASSLNRGSTEAFF,TGTGCCAGCAGTTTGAACAGGGGGTCCACTGAAGCTTTCTTT
TRBJ2-1,TRBD2,once,TRBV4-3,CASSQDTGEGHYNEQFF,TGCGCCAGCAGCCAAGATACGGGGGAGGGCCACTACAATGAGCAGTTCTTC
TRBJ1-4,TRBD1,NA,TRBV6-5,CASSRNQGAKEKLFF,TGTGCCAGCAGCAGGAACCAGGGGGCGAAGGAAAAACTGTTTTTT
TRBJ1-2,NA,NA,TRBV15,CATRAQTGYGYTF,TGTGCCACCAGGGCCCAAACAGGCTATGGCTACACCTTC